Listed below are T cell receptor beta chains from one sample, sequenced in a study of persistence of HIV-infected CD4 T cells. Sequenced by immunoSEQ multiplex PCR; TCRdb stores in-frame clones only, minus some. The sample lists 20,000 to 25,000 clones; over 65% were seen once. Their cognate antigens are unknown. This material consisted of CD4+ T cells sorted from PBMCs after approximately 19-hour stimulation, taken from a patient who received antiretroviral therapy. These receptors were obtained from an adult man with HIV who was CMV-seropositive. The conserved cysteine and the conserved F or W are not part of the CDR3 here. Expanded clones are given a class, and other clones once, few, many or no size at all.

TRBV28,NA,TRBJ2-7,ASRTIQGGREEQY
TRBV7-9,NA,TRBJ1-2,ASSRDSYGYT
TRBV5-1,few,TRBJ2-2,ASSSLAGAQTGELF
TRBV25-1,NA,TRBJ1-4,ASSQAGRAAEKLF
TRBV10-3,NA,TRBJ1-1,AIRERAEAF
TRBV6-5,NA,TRBJ2-5,ASSRDRPQETQY
TRBV5-1,NA,TRBJ2-2,ASSISGTGDTGELF
TRBV5-6,once,TRBJ1-2,ASSLAFRDRGGYGYT
TRBV25-1,NA,TRBJ2-1,ASSEHKGVYNEQF
TRBV7-9,NA,TRBJ2-2,ASTTTDRGDTGELF
TRBV28,once,TRBJ2-2,DSPSNTGELF
TRBV5-1,NA,TRBJ2-7,ASSPRDSGTYEQY
TRBV5-1,few,TRBJ2-3,ASSLAGGAYDTQY
TRBV4-1,NA,TRBJ2-7,ASSQERNRGLYEQY
TRBV19,NA,TRBJ2-7,ASSAGQGGYEQY
TRBV2,medium-sized,TRBJ2-4,ASSADRTAKNIQY